These 3 T cell receptor beta chains originate from one sample sequenced in a study of cytomegalovirus exposure and HLA in healthy donors. It was with 60 Vbeta and 13 Jbeta primers that the PCR ran. The assay was immunoSEQ multiplex PCR, and TCRdb's table has in-frame clones only and misses some. The sample yields around 100,000 clones, approximately 80% seen once. Sequenced: PBMCs. These receptors originate from a woman aged 25 to 39 in good health and CMV-seronegative.

The chain couples TRBV5-1 to TRBJ2-7, with TRBD1 matching 9 bases. This CDR3 is 14 amino acids long. After removal of 2 bases from V and 6 bases from J, the junction contained 6 bases not matched to a gene. Germline values: CDR1 SGHRS, CDR2 YFSETQ. The CDR3 DNA is TGCGCCAGCAGCTTTCGGGACAGGGATGCCGAGCAGTACTTC. It is translated as CASSFRDRDAEQYF. The full variable domain, completed using reference TRBV5-1 and TRBJ2-7, is KAGVTQTPRYLIKTRGQQVTLSCSPISGHRSVSWYQQTPGQGLQFLFEYFSETQRNKGNFPGRFSGRQFSNSRSEMNVSTLELGDSALYLCASSFRDRDAEQYFGPGTRLTVT.

The chain combines TRBV2 with TRBJ1-3; the D is unclear. CDR3 size: 14 residues. Germline V gene lookup returns CDR1 SNHLY and CDR2 FYNNEI. V shed 3 bases and J shed 1 base, with 7 bases lying between them. The CDR3 region has the DNA TGTGCCAGCAGTGACGGGTATTCTGGAAACACCATATATTTT. Protein: CASSDGYSGNTIYF.

The chain carries TRBV5-4 and TRBJ1-1; 8 bases align to TRBD1. After removal of 1 base from V and 4 bases from J, the junction contained 6 bases not matched to a gene. Looked up from germline, CDR1 is SGHNT and CDR2 is YYREEE (reference sequence). The CDR3 is 15 amino acids. The CDR3 coding sequence is TGTGCCAGCAGCTTGAAGACAGGGGTCGGCACTGAAGCTTTCTTT. The encoded protein is CASSLKTGVGTEAFF. Complete variable domain (other parts from reference TRBV5-4 and TRBJ1-1): ETGVTQSPTHLIKTRGQQVTLRCSSQSGHNTVSWYQQALGQGPQFIFQYYREEENGRGNFPPRFSGLQFPNYSSELNVNALELDDSALYLCASSLKTGVGTEAFFGQGTRLTVV.